The clone carrying this T cell receptor (beta chain) appeared once. Sequenced by immunoSEQ multiplex PCR; TCRdb stores in-frame clones only, minus some. The table includes 200,000 to 250,000 clones, around four fifths detected once. In germline, CDR1 is SGHVS, CDR2 FQNEAQ. V shed 4 bases and J shed 2 bases, with 8 bases lying between them. The CDR3 covers 14 residues. The entry originates in a study of blood T cell repertoires in COVID-19. This sequence originates from a woman aged 60-75 years who had recovered from COVID-19. Input material: peripheral blood. The chain links TRBV7-8 to TRBJ2-2; D is possibly TRBD1 (6 bases). CDR3 DNA sequence: TGTGCCAGCAGCTGGGACATCAACACCGGGGAGCTGTTTTTT. Translation: CASSWDINTGELFF.